This TCR beta chain was recorded in a study of identical twins. Only a few counts were recorded for this clonotype. What it binds is not known. The CDR3 spans 14 residues. Germline V gene lookup returns CDR1 LGHNA and CDR2 YSLEER. V lost 3 bases and J lost 5, with 10 bases in between. TCRdb used MiXCR to reprocess the 5' RACE reads, holding one entry per CDR3 protein. The sample lists about 720,000 distinct CDR3 sequences; roughly 18% were seen once. General observations from the study: The study drew conclusions from cross-sectional statistical analysis, not from following the same donors.

These sequences were also reported in another study, on T cells expressing NK-cell markers.

The clonotype was recovered from a young woman in good health. This rearrangement joins TRBV4-3 to TRBJ2-2; the D is unclear. Source material: PBMCs. CDR3 residues: CASSHVQSTGELFF. The CDR3, as DNA: TGCGCCAGCAGCCATGTACAGAGTACCGGGGAGCTGTTTTTT.